Sequencing of this TCR beta chain was carried out in a study of OX40 agonist ivuxolimab in advanced cancers. Sequencing was performed with immunoSEQ multiplex PCR; in TCRdb, only in-frame clones are kept and a portion is missing. The table has 25,000 or so clones, over 60% seen once; the top ten hold 15% to 20%. Per germline, CDR1 SQVTM and CDR2 ANQGSEA. The length of the CDR3 is 12 residues. V was clipped by 1 base and J by 8 bases; unmatched bases: 4. This clone was counted only a few times. The chain links TRBV29-1 to TRBJ1-2, with 7 bases that match TRBD1. This TCR was recovered from an adult with an advanced solid tumor such as melanoma, head and neck, liver or kidney cancer. Here the sequenced sample was CD4+ or CD8+ T cells sorted from blood, taken in a trial of the OX40 agonist ivuxolimab. In nucleotides, the CDR3 is TGCAGCGTTGAAGGGAGAGGGGGCGGCTACACCTTC. It translates to CSVEGRGGGYTF.